Listed below are T cell receptor beta chains from one sample, sequenced in a study of cytomegalovirus exposure and HLA in healthy donors. Here immunoSEQ multiplex PCR was the method, and the copy in TCRdb shows in-frame clones only, minus some. The sample lists about 300,000 clones; 86% were seen once. The material sequenced was PBMCs. Every receptor here comes from a man aged 40-49 years in good health and CMV-seropositive. Each CDR3 is given with its conserved first and last residue. A D gene is named only where the DNA matches it firmly. Size tells how often a clone was seen (once, few, many) or the class of an expanded clone, and some rows leave it out.

D	size	V	J	CDR3
TRBD1	.	TRBV10-1	TRBJ1-1	CASSGPRGTGVMNTEAFF
TRBD2	.	TRBV14	TRBJ2-7	CASSLHTSGFSYEQYF
TRBD2	once	TRBV7-8	TRBJ2-7	CASSQTSGRAHEQYF
.	.	TRBV28	TRBJ1-4	CASSLSVVAATEEKLFF
TRBD1	.	TRBV10-3	TRBJ1-1	CAISADRGGSETEAFF
TRBD1	.	TRBV11-2	TRBJ2-5	CASSLGPKRTGRRETQYF
.	.	TRBV9	TRBJ2-1	CASSVRNRADYNEQFF
TRBD1	.	TRBV5-5	TRBJ1-4	CASSLGHGTDNEKLFF
TRBD2	.	TRBV28	TRBJ2-7	CASSQTSGSIYEQYF
TRBD2	.	TRBV18	TRBJ2-3	CASSRTRGTDTQYF
TRBD1	few	TRBV6-5	TRBJ2-5	CASSYSGQGTRETQYF
TRBD2	.	TRBV4-3	TRBJ2-1	CASSQGTSGSPYNEQFF
TRBD1	.	TRBV5-6	TRBJ2-5	CASSLGGQGGRETQYF
TRBD2	.	TRBV7-9	TRBJ2-1	CASSNPLAGGTYNEQFF
TRBD2	.	TRBV5-1	TRBJ2-7	CASSWASGQYEQYF